This TCR beta chain derives from a study of cytomegalovirus exposure and HLA in healthy donors (dated by TCRdb to about 2017). About the full investigation: An earlier analysis of several hundred of the donors reported more than 250 Gb of sequence data and 120 million or so unique TCR beta sequences from around 200 million T cells. Among the roughly 390 genotyped donors, around 79% belonged to the genetic ancestry cluster associated with self-reported Caucasian donors. In an earlier analysis of several hundred of the donors, high-throughput TCR beta sequencing was used to judge whether each TCR beta V gene segment behaved as functional or pseudogenic. Class I and class II HLA loci were covered by the typing at four-digit resolution. Donor age, sex, ethnicity and CMV serostatus were compiled together with the repertoire data. Among 398 genotyped donors of the cohort, an average of approximately 250,000 unique TCR beta nucleotide sequences were sequenced per donor, roughly a sixth of them non-productive. Along with the approximately 620-subject first cohort, a separate validation cohort of over a hundred different subjects was used. The study aimed to test whether cataloging public T cell receptors could reveal signatures of past pathogen exposure. Every discovery cohort repertoire had been produced on one sequencing platform. Typing coverage differed by locus: A, B, C, DRB1 and DQB1 were typed in about 620-630 donors, DQA1 in about 500, DPA1 in around 580, and DPB1 in 400 to 480. The later analysis used no new phenotypic data to find candidate immune exposures, relying instead on TCR beta sequences and their occurrence across donors. A later genetic analysis took genome-wide SNP genotypes for about three fifths of the 666 donors and used that subset as a discovery cohort. Because of strong linkage in the cohort, four or five DR-DQ haplotypes were treated as single units for association and clustering. To predict cytomegalovirus infection status, the study brought together high-throughput TCR immunosequencing, statistical association of individual TCRs with disease status, and machine learning. About 300 gigabases of sequencing data and approximately 92 million unique TCR sequences made up an early release that covered approximately 700 HLA-typed donors. The study profiled the T cell repertoires of about 640 subjects by immunosequencing and related them to cytomegalovirus serostatus. A later analysis re-analyzed previously published TCR beta repertoires from 666 donors and added high-resolution HLA genotyping to study TCR occurrence patterns. General conclusions and limits of the study: Most TCR sequences were seen in very few donors, while some public TCRs were found in many individuals. A later genetic analysis reported fewer N-insertions in productive TCRs among donors in an Asian-associated ancestry cluster than the approximately 700-donor mean. In a later analysis, more than 15,000 TCR beta sequences were associated with specific HLA alleles at a false discovery rate of 0.05. A few of the identified cytomegalovirus-associated TCR beta chains were confirmed in vitro to be specific for cytomegalovirus antigens. Compared with equally common non-associated chains, HLA-associated TCR beta chains in a later analysis were more clonally expanded and had lower generation probabilities. Because some donors lacked HLA typing at each locus, the association tests relied only on the typed subset. In a later analysis, most CMV-associated TCR beta chains were found to appear HLA-restricted, with HLA associations seemingly driven largely by CMV exposure. Over 15 rarely observed V segments, including chromosome 9 orphons, were excluded from the earlier analysis of approximately 500 of the donors because counts were too low. In this cohort, only TCR beta chains were sequenced, and detectable features were limited by the absence of alpha or paired-chain data. According to the authors, the approach could potentially be generalized to other disease states and immunological phenotypes. A group of highly shared sequence variants was considered likely to be a technical artifact of the sequencing pipeline. The study gave a list of roughly 150 TCR beta chains associated with cytomegalovirus. The classifier was reported to diagnose cytomegalovirus status with high specificity and sensitivity in both the original and validation cohorts. V-gene and J-gene trimming of TCR beta chains was associated with a missense DCLRE1C variant in a later genetic analysis, and the association was replicated in an independent cohort. The only immune exposure information available for the cohort was CMV serostatus. Because the 87-base-pair reads could not distinguish some IMGT-functional V segments, including TRBV6-2 and TRBV6-3, those segments were excluded. Correlated functional status among segregating V segments might be attributable to linkage disequilibrium, but an unknown experimental factor could not be ruled out. A further reported finding was that TCR beta sequences accurately predicted the HLA-A and HLA-B alleles for most subjects in the first cohort. In a later analysis, the rate of TCR association differed among HLA loci, with DRB1 alleles having the most associated TCRs and HLA-C alleles having the fewest. Assigning TCR associations to individual alleles was difficult when HLA alleles, especially DR and DQ, strongly co-occurred. In an earlier analysis of under 600 of the donors, most TCR beta V segments were observed in productive rearrangements about 87% or about 30% of the time, broadly matching IMGT annotations. Sequencing depth was assumed to be roughly uniform across donors in the presence/absence analyses, though that assumption may not hold. Several of the top co-occurrence clusters appeared to be linked to parvovirus B19, influenza, CMV and Epstein-Barr virus, according to a later analysis.

In the case of this clone: Its binding antigen is unknown. No much larger clone is present one base from it, and per-base qualities are unavailable.

The library was built by means of the immunoSEQ multiplex PCR assay. For the multiplex PCR, a mixture combining 60 forward primers for TCR Vbeta segments and 13 reverse primers for TCR Jbeta segments was used. The CDR3 region of rearranged TCR beta genes was amplified from genomic DNA by a multiplex PCR assay. The amplified TCR beta libraries were sequenced on the Illumina HiSeq System as 87-base-pair reads. Per the original workflow: A later analysis tallied approximately 87 million unique TCR beta chains across the 666 repertoires, and approximately 11 million of those chains were shared by two or more donors. Raw reads were error-corrected and collapsed into unique sequences with a nearest-neighbor algorithm that merged closely related sequences to remove PCR and sequencing errors. Alignment of CDR3 sequences to IMGT reference sequences was used to assign V, D and J gene segments. For a sequence to be retained, at least a six-nucleotide match to both a V gene segment and a J gene segment was required. A rearrangement counted as productive if the CDR3 had no stop codons and remained in frame with V and J, and every other rearrangement counted as non-productive. Following IMGT convention, CDR3 was defined as the stretch from the second conserved V-encoded cysteine up to the conserved J-encoded phenylalanine. The earlier analysis of some 580 of the donors excluded any sequence lacking an unambiguous match to a single V gene segment. In an earlier analysis of around 590 of the donors, a V segment was called functional when productive rearrangements were above 56.7%, and segregating when the standard deviation between donors exceeded 5%. A statistical classification framework was developed to diagnose cytomegalovirus status using the catalog of TCR beta chain sequences. In a later analysis, TCR nucleotide sequences were compared against IMGT/GENE-DB human TR gene sequences so that V and J genes could be assigned. In a later analysis, CDR3 sequences and most-parsimonious VDJ recombination scenarios were assigned using the TCRdist pipeline. In a later analysis, every TCR beta chain was defined by the combination of its CDR3 amino acid sequence and its V-gene family, and reads without a unique V-gene family were dropped. In a later analysis, approximately 640 highly shared, low-generation-probability nucleotide sequences were removed to address suspected cross-contamination and a sequencing artifact. In a later analysis, a clonal expansion index for each public chain was calculated from normalized within-repertoire ranks of inferred template counts. A later analysis computed generation probabilities with a VDJ recombination model fitted to out-of-frame rearrangements, and checked the results against IGoR. In a later analysis, TCR-TCR, TCR-HLA and TCR-CMV co-occurrence was scored with hypergeometric tests, and a repertoire-size bias correction was applied to TCR pairs. In a later analysis, false discovery rates were estimated by permuting HLA or CMV assignments 20 times. In a later analysis, co-occurring TCRs were grouped using DBSCAN, with TCRdist sequence similarity added in when clustering inside HLA-allele-positive subsets. For co-occurrence clustering, repertoires with fewer than 30,000 or more than 120,000 public chains were excluded, along with five repertoires with anomalous nucleotide sharing. TCRdb stores this immuneACCESS table with in-frame sequences only. Part of the clones is absent; in the studies checked, under half of the shortfall reflects unresolved V genes, and no reason is known for the rest. Clone size and V and J calls were adopted from that table, with D and trimming inferred from the DNA. The sample has about 180,000 clones on record, around 80% of them singletons. The ten largest clones take up 1.4% of the sample.

In total, approximately 690 healthy bone marrow donors made up the cohort. Cohort members were all nominally healthy when sampled, although unrecorded immune exposures were likely present. The donor was CMV seropositive and belonged to the group of 250 to 300 seropositive cohort members. A peripheral blood sample was provided by each donor, and peripheral blood mononuclear cells were used for TCR beta sequencing. The Qiagen DNeasy Blood Extraction Kit was used to extract genomic DNA from the blood cell samples. The germline V end is reduced by 3 bases and the J end by 5 bases; junction bases left unmatched: 5. CDR1 and CDR2, looked up from the germline V gene (reference sequence), are SEHNR and FQNEAQ. CDR3 length: 14 amino acids, cysteine to phenylalanine. The only DNA kept is the CDR3, 42 bases in frame from the first base.

The sequence links TRBV7-9 to TRBJ2-5; 8 nucleotides in the junction match TRBD2. The material sequenced was PBMCs. The source of this sequence is a girl aged 10 to 17 in good health and CMV-seropositive. The DNA sequence is as follows: TGTGCCAGCAGCTTGTTCACGGGAGGGGAGACCCAGTACTTC. Its product reads: CASSLFTGGETQYF.